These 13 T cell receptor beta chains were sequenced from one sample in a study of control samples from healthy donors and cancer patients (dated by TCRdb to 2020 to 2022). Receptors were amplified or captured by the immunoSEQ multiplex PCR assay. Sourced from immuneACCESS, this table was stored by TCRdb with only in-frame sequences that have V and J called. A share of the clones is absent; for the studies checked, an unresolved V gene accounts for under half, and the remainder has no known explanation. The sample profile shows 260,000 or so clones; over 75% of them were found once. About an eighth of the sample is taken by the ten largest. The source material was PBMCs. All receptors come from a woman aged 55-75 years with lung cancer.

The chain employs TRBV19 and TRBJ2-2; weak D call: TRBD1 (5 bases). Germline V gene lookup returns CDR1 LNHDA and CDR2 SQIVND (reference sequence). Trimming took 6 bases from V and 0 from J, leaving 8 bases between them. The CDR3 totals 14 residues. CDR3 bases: TGTGCCAGTAGGACGGACACGAACACCGGGGAGCTGTTTTTT. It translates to CASRTDTNTGELFF. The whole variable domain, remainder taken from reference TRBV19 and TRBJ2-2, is DGGITQSPKYLFRKEGQNVTLSCEQNLNHDAMYWYRQDPGQGLRLIYYSQIVNDFQKGDIAEGYSVSREKKESFPLTVTSAQKNPTAFYLCASRTDTNTGELFFGEGSRLTVL.

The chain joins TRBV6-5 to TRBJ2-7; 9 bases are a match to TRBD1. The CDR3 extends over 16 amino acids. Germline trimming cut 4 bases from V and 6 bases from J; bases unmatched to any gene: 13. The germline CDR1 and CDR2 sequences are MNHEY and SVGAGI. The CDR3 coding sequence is TGTGCCAGCAGTTTGAAACCGGGACAGGGACTTACCGAGCAGTACTTC. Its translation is CASSLKPGQGLTEQYF.

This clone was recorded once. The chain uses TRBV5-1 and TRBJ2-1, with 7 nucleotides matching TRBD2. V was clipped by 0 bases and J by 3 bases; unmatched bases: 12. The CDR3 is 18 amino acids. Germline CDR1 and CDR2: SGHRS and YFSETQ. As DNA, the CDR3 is TGCGCCAGCAGCTTGGGTCGTGGGGCGGGGGAGTTCTACAATGAGCAGTTCTTC. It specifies CASSLGRGAGEFYNEQFF. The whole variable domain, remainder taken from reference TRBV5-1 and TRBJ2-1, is KAGVTQTPRYLIKTRGQQVTLSCSPISGHRSVSWYQQTPGQGLQFLFEYFSETQRNKGNFPGRFSGRQFSNSRSEMNVSTLELGDSALYLCASSLGRGAGEFYNEQFFGPGTRLTVL.

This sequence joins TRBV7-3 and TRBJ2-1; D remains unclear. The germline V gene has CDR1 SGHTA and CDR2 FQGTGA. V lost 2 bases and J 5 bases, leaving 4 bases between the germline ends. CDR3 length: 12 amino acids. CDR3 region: CASSLQDNEQFF. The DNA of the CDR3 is TGTGCCAGCAGCTTACAGGACAATGAGCAGTTCTTC.

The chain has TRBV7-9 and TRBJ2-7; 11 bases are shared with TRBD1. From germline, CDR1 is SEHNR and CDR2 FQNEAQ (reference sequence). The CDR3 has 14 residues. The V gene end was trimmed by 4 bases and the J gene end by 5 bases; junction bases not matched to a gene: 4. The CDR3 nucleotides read TGTGCCAGCAGCTCCTGGACAGGGGGCGACGAGCAGTACTTC. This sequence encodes CASSSWTGGDEQYF.

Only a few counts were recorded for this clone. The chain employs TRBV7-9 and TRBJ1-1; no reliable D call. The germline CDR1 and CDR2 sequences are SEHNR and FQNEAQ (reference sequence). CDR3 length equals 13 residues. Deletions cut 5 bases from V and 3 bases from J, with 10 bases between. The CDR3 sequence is CASSLDGYTEAFF. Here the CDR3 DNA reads TGTGCCAGCAGCCTGGACGGTTACACTGAAGCTTTCTTT. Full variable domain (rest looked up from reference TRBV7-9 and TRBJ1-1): DTGVSQNPRHKITKRGQNVTFRCDPISEHNRLYWYRQTLGQGPEFLTYFQNEAQLEKSRLLSDRFSAERPKGSFSTLEIQRTEQGDSAMYLCASSLDGYTEAFFGQGTRLTVV.

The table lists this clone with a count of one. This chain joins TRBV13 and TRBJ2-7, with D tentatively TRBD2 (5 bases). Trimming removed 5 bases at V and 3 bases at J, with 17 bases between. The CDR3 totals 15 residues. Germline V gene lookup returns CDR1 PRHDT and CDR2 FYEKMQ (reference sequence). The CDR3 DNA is TGTGCCAGCAGCACTTCCGGTAGCGCGAACTACGAGCAGTACTTC. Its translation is CASSTSGSANYEQYF.

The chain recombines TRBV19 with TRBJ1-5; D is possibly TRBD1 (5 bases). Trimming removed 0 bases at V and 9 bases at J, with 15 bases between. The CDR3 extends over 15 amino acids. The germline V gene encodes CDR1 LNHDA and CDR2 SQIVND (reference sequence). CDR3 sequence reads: CASSIDLSREVPQHF. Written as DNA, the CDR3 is TGTGCCAGTAGTATAGATCTTAGCAGGGAGGTGCCCCAGCATTTT.

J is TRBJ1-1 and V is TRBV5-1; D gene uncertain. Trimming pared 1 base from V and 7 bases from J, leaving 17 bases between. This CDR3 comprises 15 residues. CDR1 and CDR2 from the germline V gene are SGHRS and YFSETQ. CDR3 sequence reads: CASSLSSSREVEAFF. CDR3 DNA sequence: TGCGCCAGCAGCTTGAGTTCGAGCAGAGAGGTTGAAGCTTTCTTT.

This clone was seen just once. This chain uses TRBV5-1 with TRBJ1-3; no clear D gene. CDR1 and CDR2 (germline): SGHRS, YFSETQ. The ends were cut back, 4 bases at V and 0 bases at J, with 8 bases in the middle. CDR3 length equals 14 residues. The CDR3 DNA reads TGCGCCAGCAGCCCGGGCAACTCTGGAAACACCATATATTTT. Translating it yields CASSPGNSGNTIYF.

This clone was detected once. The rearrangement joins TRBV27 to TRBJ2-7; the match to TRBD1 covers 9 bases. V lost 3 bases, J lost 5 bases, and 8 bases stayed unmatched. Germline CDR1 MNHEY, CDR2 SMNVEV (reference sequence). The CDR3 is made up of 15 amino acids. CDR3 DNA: TGTGCCAGCAGTTTCGAGGGACAGGGCAGGGACGAGCAGTACTTC. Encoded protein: CASSFEGQGRDEQYF.

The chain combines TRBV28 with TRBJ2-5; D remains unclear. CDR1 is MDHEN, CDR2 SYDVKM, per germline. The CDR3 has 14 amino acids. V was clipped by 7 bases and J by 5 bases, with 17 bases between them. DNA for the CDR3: TGTGCCAGCACCCCAATAACTCGGTACGAGACCCAGTACTTC. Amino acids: CASTPITRYETQYF. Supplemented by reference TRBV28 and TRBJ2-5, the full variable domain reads DVKVTQSSRYLVKRTGEKVFLECVQDMDHENMFWYRQDPGLGLRLIYFSYDVKMKEKGDIPEGYSVSREKKERFSLILESASTNQTSMYLCASTPITRYETQYFGPGTRLLVL.

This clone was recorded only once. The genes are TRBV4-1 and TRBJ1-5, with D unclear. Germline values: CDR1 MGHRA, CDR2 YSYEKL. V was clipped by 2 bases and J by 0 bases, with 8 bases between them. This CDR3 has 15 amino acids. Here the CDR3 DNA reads TGCGCCAGCAGCCAATACCAGGTTAGCAATCAGCCCCAGCATTTT. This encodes CASSQYQVSNQPQHF.